This T cell receptor (beta chain) was observed in a study of blood T cells in healthy people across ages. The study's findings and limits: Because donor CMV status was unknown, expanded clonotype changes were possibly confounded.

CDR1 is SGHTA and CDR2 is FQGTGA in the germline V gene. CDR3 length equals 13 residues. The trim removed 4 bases at V and 4 bases at J, leaving 2 bases unmatched. Concerning this clonotype: As yet, its antigen is unknown.

Primed by a sample-barcoded 5' primer and a J-beta primer mix, a second PCR proceeded for 7 to 11 cycles. Using its own MiXCR run on the 5' RACE reads, TCRdb lists one record per CDR3 protein. The repertoire holds approximately 1,000,000 distinct CDR3 sequences, with around two fifths as singletons. Input material: blood. This rearrangement joins TRBV7-3 to TRBJ2-5; 8 nucleotides match TRBD1. This receptor was obtained from a man aged 18 to 29 in good health. CDR3 nucleotides: TGTGCCAGCAGCTCAGACAGGGGAGAGACCCAGTACTTC. Its translation: CASSSDRGETQYF.